The 32 T cell receptor beta chains presented below share a single source sample, sequenced in a study of T-cell reconstitution after alpha-beta-depleted transplantation in children. Preparation of the TCRbeta library involved a method that used unique molecular identifiers. TCRdb recomputed calls from the PCR reads with MiXCR, one row per CDR3 protein. This table has approximately 520,000 distinct CDR3 sequences, around 10% appearing once. This sample comprised PBMCs, mostly from graft donor cells, obtained 180 days after TCRalphabeta/CD19-depleted stem cell transplant. The receptors were sampled from a female patient between 2 and 15 years old who had a stem cell transplant for aplastic anemia, so the T cells may come from the graft donor.

The sample holds a few counts of this clonotype. The CDR3 is CASSRTVLNQPQHF. The DNA of the CDR3 is TGTGCCAGCAGTCGGACAGTACTCAATCAGCCCCAGCATTTT. The chain recombines TRBV6-2 or TRBV6-3 with TRBJ1-5, with a possible D match to TRBD1 (6 bases). Trimming removed 5 bases at V and 3 bases at J, with 11 bases between. The CDR3 has 14 amino acids. Germline V gene lookup returns CDR1 MNHEY and CDR2 SVGEGT.

This clonotype showed up many times. The genes are TRBV29-1 and TRBJ1-4; the D gene is possibly TRBD1 (5 bases). The CDR3 is made up of 13 amino acids. Germline values: CDR1 SQVTM, CDR2 ANQGSEA. With 4 bases removed from V and 3 bases from J, the gap between germline ends came to 9 bases. The CDR3 region is CSVVQGANEKLFF. CDR3 nucleotide sequence: TGCAGCGTTGTCCAAGGGGCTAATGAAAAACTGTTTTTT.

This clonotype was counted a few times. The chain links TRBV9 to TRBJ2-7; D remains ambiguous. Germline V gives CDR1 SGDLS, CDR2 YYNGEE. V lost 6 bases, J lost 3 bases, and 7 bases lay in between. This CDR3 is built from 11 residues. This chain's CDR3 is CASTFFYEQYV. As DNA, the CDR3 is TGTGCCAGCACTTTTTTCTACGAGCAGTACGTC.

This chain links TRBV5-5 with TRBJ2-3, with 12 bases that match TRBD2. From germline, CDR1 is SGHKS and CDR2 YYEKEE (reference sequence). The CDR3 has 16 amino acids. J was trimmed by 1 base and V by 2 bases; bases with no gene match: 2. The CDR3 DNA sequence: TGTGCCAGCAGCTTCGGGACTAGCGGGCGCACAGATACGCAGTATTTT. Protein: CASSFGTSGRTDTQYF.

The J gene is TRBJ2-5, the V gene TRBV29-1; weak D call: TRBD1 (6 bases). Germline values: CDR1 SQVTM, CDR2 ANQGSEA. The CDR3 contains 14 residues. Deletions cut 6 bases from V and 2 bases from J, with 16 bases between. DNA of the CDR3: TGCAGCGTGGGACACGATGAACCACAAGAGACCCAGTACTTC. This translates into CSVGHDEPQETQYF.

The CDR3 DNA is TGTGCCAGCAGCCCCGTTGGTAGCGGGAGAGACTACGAGCAGTACTTC. As protein: CASSPVGSGRDYEQYF. The V call is TRBV11-2, the J call TRBJ2-7; 9 bases map to TRBD2. V shed 5 bases, J shed 3 bases, and the junction held 11 bases outside the gene matches. Germline V CDR1 and CDR2: SGHAT, FQNNGV. The CDR3 has 16 residues.

This clonotype was recorded many times. The chain combines TRBV7-2 with TRBJ2-7, with a tentative D call TRBD2 (6 bases). The CDR3 has 13 amino acids. The ends were cut back, 5 bases at V and 2 bases at J, with 10 bases in the middle. Germline V gene lookup returns CDR1 SGHTA and CDR2 FQGNSA. CDR3 sequence (DNA): TGTGCCAGCAGCCCCGGGGGACCCTACGAGCAGTACTTC. Translating gives CASSPGGPYEQYF.

The sample holds a few counts of this clonotype. The rearrangement joins TRBV29-1 to TRBJ1-2; no definite D call. Per the germline V gene, CDR1 is SQVTM and CDR2 is ANQGSEA. The V gene lost 1 base and the J gene lost 2 bases, with 14 bases spanning the gap. The CDR3 has 15 residues. The CDR3 DNA sequence: TGCAGCGTTGAAGGCCCCACTGGACCGAACTATGGCTACACCTTC. Amino acid sequence: CSVEGPTGPNYGYTF.

The chain couples TRBV7-9 to TRBJ2-7; possible D gene TRBD1, 6 bases. V shed 5 bases and J shed 0 bases, with 11 bases lying between them. Germline CDR1 reads SEHNR; CDR2 reads FQNEAQ (reference sequence). The CDR3 sequence is 14 residues long. The CDR3 sequence: CASSKQGPSYEQYF. CDR3 bases: TGTGCCAGCAGCAAACAGGGTCCCTCCTACGAGCAGTACTTC. Combining the CDR3 with reference TRBV7-9 and TRBJ2-7 gives the whole variable domain DTGVSQNPRHKITKRGQNVTFRCDPISEHNRLYWYRQTLGQGPEFLTYFQNEAQLEKSRLLSDRFSAERPKGSFSTLEIQRTEQGDSAMYLCASSKQGPSYEQYFGPGTRLTVT.

This clonotype was detected only a few times. The V call is TRBV28, the J call TRBJ2-5; D gene ambiguous. Between the trimmed V and J ends, which lost 4 bases and 1 base, there was a span of 10 bases. Per germline, CDR1 MDHEN and CDR2 SYDVKM. CDR3 length: 14 amino acids. The CDR3 loop is CASSYHQSQETQYF. The CDR3 bases are TGTGCCAGCAGTTATCATCAGTCCCAAGAGACCCAGTACTTC.

This clonotype was recorded at least ten times. The V call is TRBV25-1, the J call TRBJ2-6, with D perhaps matching TRBD1 (6 bases). The CDR3 has 15 amino acids. Trimming took off 4 bases at V and 0 bases at J, with 7 bases between the two ends. Germline V gene sequence: CDR1 MGHDK, CDR2 SYGVNS. Here the CDR3 DNA reads TGTGCCAGCAGTGGCAGGGGCTCTGGGGCCAACGTCCTGACTTTC. Its protein is CASSGRGSGANVLTF.

The rearrangement joins TRBV6-1 to TRBJ2-5, with TRBD2 matching 12 bases. In germline, CDR1 is MNHNS, CDR2 SASEGT. The CDR3 is made up of 15 amino acids. Losses at the gene ends were 6 bases for V and 3 bases for J; bases not matched to a gene: 5. In DNA, the CDR3 is TGTGCCAGCAGACGACTAGCGGGGGTGGAAGAGACCCAGTACTTC. Protein sequence: CASRRLAGVEETQYF.

This clonotype has only a few counts. The chain couples TRBV5-5 to TRBJ1-4; D unresolved. Germline loops: CDR1 SGHKS, CDR2 YYEKEE (reference sequence). This CDR3 is built from 15 residues. With 4 bases removed from V and 6 bases from J, the gap between germline ends came to 16 bases. CDR3 protein: CASSPGPRMDEKLFF. The CDR3 DNA reads as TGTGCCAGCAGCCCCGGGCCCCGGATGGATGAAAAACTGTTTTTT.

This clonotype was seen only a few times. V gene TRBV7-2 combines with J gene TRBJ2-5; perhaps TRBD2 as D (6 bases). The V gene's germline CDR1 is SGHTA and CDR2 FQGNSA. The CDR3 loop spans 14 amino acids. The ends were cut back, 4 bases at V and 5 bases at J, with 14 bases in the middle. The CDR3 sequence: CASSSPTREETQYF. The CDR3 DNA reads TGTGCCAGCAGCTCTCCGACCCGGGAGGAGACCCAGTACTTC.

This clonotype was picked up a small number of times. The J gene is TRBJ2-7, the V gene TRBV12-3 or TRBV12-4, with D unclear. The CDR3 length is 15 residues. V was shortened by 5 bases and J by 4 bases, with 18 bases between the two germline ends. This CDR3 reads CASSPPLKGRYEQYF. DNA of the CDR3: TGTGCCAGCAGTCCCCCCCTGAAGGGCCGGTACGAGCAGTACTTC.

This clonotype came up a few times. CDR3 sequence reads: CASSLNGGGADEQFF. The CDR3, as DNA: TGCGCCAGCAGCTTGAACGGCGGGGGGGCGGATGAGCAGTTCTTC. This chain joins TRBV5-1 and TRBJ2-1, with TRBD2 matching 9 bases. Germline V gene sequence: CDR1 SGHRS, CDR2 YFSETQ. The V gene end was trimmed by 1 base and the J gene end by 8 bases; junction bases not matched to a gene: 7. The CDR3 covers 15 residues.

The chain joins TRBV5-4 to TRBJ2-1; the match to TRBD2 covers 14 bases. After removal of 0 bases from V and 9 bases from J, the junction contained 5 bases not matched to a gene. The CDR3 has 16 amino acids. Germline-derived CDR1 and CDR2 are SGHNT and YYREEE (reference sequence). CDR3 residues: CASSLGGTSGSGEQFF. The DNA of the CDR3 is TGTGCCAGCAGCTTGGGGGGGACTAGCGGGAGCGGTGAGCAGTTCTTC.

Only a few counts were recorded for this clonotype. This chain uses TRBV18 with TRBJ1-5, with 8 bases lining up with TRBD1. The V gene end was trimmed by 3 bases and the J gene end by 0 bases; junction bases not matched to a gene: 4. CDR3 size: 16 residues. Germline V gene sequence: CDR1 KGHSH, CDR2 LQKENI. The CDR3 nucleotides read TGTGCCAGCTCACCTGGGACAGGAAATAGCAATCAGCCCCAGCATTTT. Translation: CASSPGTGNSNQPQHF.

This sequence joins TRBV7-2 and TRBJ1-1; maybe TRBD1 (6 bases). There are 16 residues in the CDR3. CDR1 SGHTA and CDR2 FQGNSA come from the germline V gene. V was trimmed by 2 bases and J by 6 bases, leaving 19 bases between them. This chain's CDR3 is CASSLRQEERRAEAFF. CDR3 sequence (DNA): TGTGCCAGCAGCTTAAGACAGGAGGAGCGGAGGGCTGAAGCTTTCTTT.

A few counts support this clonotype. The gene calls are TRBV5-5 and TRBJ2-3; D might be TRBD2 (7 bases). The CDR3 has 18 residues. Germline CDR1 reads SGHKS; CDR2 reads YYEKEE (reference sequence). The germline V and J ends were trimmed by 0 bases and 1 base, with 18 bases remaining between them. CDR3 nucleotides: TGTGCCAGCAGCTTGGAACAGGGAGGGATCTTGGGCACAGATACGCAGTATTTT. This codes for CASSLEQGGILGTDTQYF.

The chain carries TRBV12-3 or TRBV12-4 and TRBJ1-5; D remains ambiguous. V shed 3 bases and J shed 6 bases, with 9 bases lying between them. The CDR3 contains 13 residues. CDR3 loop: CASSLDHGQPQHF. The CDR3 region has the DNA TGTGCCAGCAGTTTGGACCACGGTCAGCCCCAGCATTTT.

This clonotype has just a few counts. The V call is TRBV9, the J call TRBJ2-2; D gene ambiguous. This CDR3 has 17 amino acids. In germline, CDR1 is SGDLS, CDR2 YYNGEE. V lost 0 bases and J lost 0, with 12 bases in between. The CDR3 DNA is TGTGCCAGCAGCGTAGCCGCTAGAATACCGAACACCGGGGAGCTGTTTTTT. Amino acids: CASSVAARIPNTGELFF.

This clonotype was found many times. V gene TRBV5-1 combines with J gene TRBJ2-6; D is ambiguous. V dropped 0 bases and J dropped 1 base, with 14 bases sitting between them. The CDR3 extends over 18 amino acids. From germline, CDR1 is SGHRS and CDR2 YFSETQ. The CDR3 bases are TGCGCCAGCAGCTTGGTCCCTCAGACCTTTTCTGGGGCCAACGTCCTGACTTTC. Encoded protein: CASSLVPQTFSGANVLTF.

This clonotype was seen more than once but under ten times. The rearrangement joins TRBV7-2 to TRBJ2-1, with D unclear. The CDR3 runs 16 residues. The V gene lost 1 base and the J gene lost 4 bases, with 14 bases spanning the gap. The germline gives CDR1 SGHTA, CDR2 FQGNSA. As DNA, the CDR3 is TGTGCCAGCAGCTTAGTTGCTGGGTCCCTATACAATGAGCAGTTCTTC. Its translation: CASSLVAGSLYNEQFF.

This clonotype was recorded a few times. The V gene is TRBV5-5, the J gene TRBJ2-1; 7 bases are a match to TRBD2. The CDR3 length is 17 residues. Trimming at V came to 3 bases and at J to 1 base, leaving 10 bases not matched to a gene. Germline values: CDR1 SGHKS, CDR2 YYEKEE (reference sequence). The CDR3 sequence is CASSSPEGRESYNEQFF. CDR3 bases: TGTGCCAGCAGCTCTCCTGAGGGGCGGGAGTCCTACAATGAGCAGTTCTTC.

On this clonotype: A read error is possible here, since a much larger clone lies one base away. The final CDR3 position lacks the conserved phenylalanine or tryptophan, pointing to a likely read error. This chain joins TRBV7-3 and TRBJ2-5; tentatively, D is TRBD2 (6 bases). V dropped 5 bases and J dropped 3 bases, with 19 bases sitting between them. CDR1 and CDR2 from the germline V gene are SGHTA and FQGTGA. The CDR3 is 16 residues long. The DNA of the CDR3 is TGTGCCAGCAGCCCCCGAGGACGGGAGATTAAAGAGACCCAGTACTAC. It yields the protein CASSPRGREIKETQYY.

In its sample, this clonotype was seen a few times. V gene TRBV9 combines with J gene TRBJ2-2; 16 bases match TRBD2. Germline V gene lookup returns CDR1 SGDLS and CDR2 YYNGEE. V dropped 3 bases and J dropped 4; count of bases not matched to a gene: 6. CDR3 length: 18 residues. CDR3 sequence: CASSAGTSGRASTGELFF. CDR3 sequence (DNA): TGTGCCAGCAGCGCCGGGACTAGCGGGAGGGCCAGCACCGGGGAGCTGTTTTTT.

J is TRBJ2-7 and V is TRBV7-9; a weak D match, TRBD2 (5 bases). The CDR3 sequence is 14 residues long. Germline loops: CDR1 SEHNR, CDR2 FQNEAQ (reference sequence). Trimming took off 5 bases at V and 4 bases at J, with 15 bases between the two ends. DNA of the CDR3: TGTGCCAGCAGCCCCAAGCGGAGCCCGTACGAGCAGTACTTC. This gives the protein CASSPKRSPYEQYF.

This clonotype was seen more than once but under ten times. The chain uses TRBV19 and TRBJ1-2; possibly TRBD1 for D (5 bases). Germline CDR1 and CDR2: LNHDA and SQIVND (reference sequence). The CDR3 extends over 15 amino acids. V was shortened by 3 bases and J by 2 bases, with 13 bases between the two germline ends. The CDR3 protein is CASSIGTVVNYGYTF. The CDR3 bases are TGTGCCAGTAGTATCGGGACCGTGGTGAACTATGGCTACACCTTC. Supplemented by reference TRBV19 and TRBJ1-2, the full variable domain reads DGGITQSPKYLFRKEGQNVTLSCEQNLNHDAMYWYRQDPGQGLRLIYYSQIVNDFQKGDIAEGYSVSREKKESFPLTVTSAQKNPTAFYLCASSIGTVVNYGYTFGSGTRLTVV.

This chain connects TRBV5-1 to TRBJ2-5, with 9 bases lining up with TRBD2. Germline V gene lookup returns CDR1 SGHRS and CDR2 YFSETQ. The V gene end was trimmed by 0 bases and the J gene end by 5 bases; junction bases not matched to a gene: 11. This CDR3 spans 17 amino acids. As DNA, the CDR3 is TGCGCCAGCAGCTTGGTTCCTGCGGGAGGGCTAGGGGAGACCCAGTACTTC. Translation: CASSLVPAGGLGETQYF.

Details on this clonotype: A much larger clonotype is one base distant, so this may be a read error. This chain uses TRBV20-1 with TRBJ1-1; possible D gene TRBD1, 6 bases. This CDR3 has 14 amino acids. V was trimmed by 4 bases and J by 4 bases, leaving 16 bases between them. Per germline, CDR1 DFQATT and CDR2 SNEGSKA (reference sequence). In DNA, the CDR3 is TGCAGTGCTATAAATGGGGGAGGGGGCACTGAAGCTTTCTTT. Amino acids: CSAINGGGGTEAFF.

This clonotype has a handful of counts. The chain links TRBV28 to TRBJ1-6, with 7 nucleotides matching TRBD1. This CDR3 spans 17 amino acids. V was pared by 4 bases and J by 0 bases, with 6 bases of the junction left unmatched. CDR1 MDHEN and CDR2 SYDVKM come from the germline V gene. CDR3 sequence (DNA): TGTGCCAGCAGTTCGCGACAGGGATTCTCCTATAATTCACCCCTCCACTTT. This gives the protein CASSSRQGFSYNSPLHF.